This TCR beta chain was obtained from a study of radiotherapy plus CTLA-4 blockade in lung cancer. The wider study: Around 20% of enrolled patients responded objectively, and more than 25% had disease control. Whole-study results and caveats: Following radiotherapy plus ipilimumab, tumor-derived TCR clones expanded in the blood. Together with interferon-beta, which increased in serum after radiation, early dynamic changes in blood T cell clones were reportedly the best predictors of response.

Germline V lookup: CDR1 SGHRS, CDR2 YFSETQ. Losses at the gene ends were 4 bases for V and 6 bases for J; bases not matched to a gene: 13. The CDR3 is 16 residues long. Focal radiation and CTLA-4 blockade (ipilimumab) were tested in chemo-refractory metastatic non-small-cell lung cancer patients. The table came from immunoSEQ multiplex PCR; TCRdb's copy has only in-frame clones and leaves some out. The data show about 59,000 clones, about 70% seen once. A few counts support this clone. Its antigen is unknown. The specimen comprised peripheral blood, sampled from a patient treated with radiotherapy plus ipilimumab. The chain combines TRBV5-1 with TRBJ2-1; TRBD2 matches 7 bases. The sequence was collected from a human donor with non-small cell lung cancer whose response to radiotherapy plus ipilimumab could not be evaluated. CDR3 residues: CASSPSLASGANEQFF. The CDR3 nucleotides are TGCGCCAGCAGCCCCAGCCTAGCGAGCGGGGCCAATGAGCAGTTCTTC. Complete variable domain (other parts from reference TRBV5-1 and TRBJ2-1): KAGVTQTPRYLIKTRGQQVTLSCSPISGHRSVSWYQQTPGQGLQFLFEYFSETQRNKGNFPGRFSGRQFSNSRSEMNVSTLELGDSALYLCASSPSLASGANEQFFGPGTRLTVL.